Shown below are 29 T cell receptor beta chains from a single sample sequenced in a study of cytomegalovirus exposure and HLA in healthy donors. The PCR had 60 Vbeta and 13 Jbeta primers. The repertoire was sequenced with immunoSEQ multiplex PCR; TCRdb's copy has only in-frame clones and lacks some. The top ten clones hold roughly 4% of a sample with 70,000 to 85,000 clones, 62% of them seen once. Sequences were obtained from PBMCs. The receptors were gathered from a male donor in good health and CMV-seropositive.

This sequence joins TRBV12-5 and TRBJ2-5, with 11 bases lining up with TRBD2. Trimming at V came to 1 base and at J to 4 bases, leaving 5 bases not matched to a gene. CDR3 length: 16 amino acids. Germline V gene data show CDR1 as LGHNT and CDR2 as FRNRAP. In DNA form, the CDR3 reads TGTGCTAGTGGTTTGGACGCCGGGACTAGCGGAGAGACCCAGTACTTC. Amino acid sequence: CASGLDAGTSGETQYF.

The chain is built from TRBV28 and TRBJ2-2; possibly TRBD2 for D (7 bases). The CDR3 spans 15 residues. Germline V lookup: CDR1 MDHEN, CDR2 SYDVKM. The V end lost 2 bases, the J end lost 7 bases, and 14 bases lay between the germline ends. CDR3 in amino acids: CASSLRGGSIGELFF. The CDR3 bases are TGTGCCAGCAGTTTAAGGGGGGGGTCTATCGGGGAGCTGTTTTTT.

This chain links TRBV28 with TRBJ2-7; no firm D call. From germline, CDR1 is MDHEN and CDR2 SYDVKM. This CDR3 has 14 amino acids. V was clipped by 6 bases and J by 3 bases, with 15 bases between them. Here the CDR3 reads CASSLGPVFYEQYF. The DNA of the CDR3 is TGTGCCAGCAGCTTAGGGCCTGTGTTCTACGAGCAGTACTTC.

The chain couples TRBV7-9 to TRBJ2-5; weak D call: TRBD2 (6 bases). Trimming stripped 5 bases from V and 3 bases from J, with 22 bases between. The CDR3 extends over 17 amino acids. CDR1 SEHNR and CDR2 FQNEAQ come from the germline V gene (reference sequence). The CDR3 protein is CASSPSGRGMREETQYF. CDR3 sequence (DNA): TGTGCCAGCAGCCCGAGTGGGCGGGGTATGCGGGAAGAGACCCAGTACTTC.

This clone has more than one count but fewer than ten. The CDR3 sequence: CASSSISGRLGNEQFF. The CDR3 DNA is TGTGCCAGCAGTTCGATTAGCGGGAGGTTGGGCAATGAGCAGTTCTTC. The chain recombines TRBV27 with TRBJ2-1; 10 positions match TRBD2. V lost 4 bases and J lost 6; bases outside the gene matches: 9. CDR1 and CDR2 from the germline V gene are MNHEY and SMNVEV (reference sequence). The CDR3 is made up of 16 amino acids.

The chain links TRBV10-1 to TRBJ2-2, with 10 positions matching TRBD2. CDR3 length: 18 amino acids. Looked up from germline, CDR1 is WNHNN and CDR2 is SYGVQD (reference sequence). The junction had 13 bases not matched to a gene; V was cut back by 2 bases and J by 7 bases. The CDR3 here is CASSESPSGSCKHGELFF. The CDR3 coding sequence is TGCGCCAGCAGTGAGAGTCCTAGCGGGAGCTGTAAGCACGGGGAGCTGTTTTTT.

This clone was found once. The chain is built from TRBV18 and TRBJ2-7, with no clear D. The germline gives CDR1 KGHSH, CDR2 LQKENI. This CDR3 region has 12 residues. V gave up 3 bases and J gave up 0 bases, with 3 bases separating them. CDR3: CASSPSSYEQYF. The CDR3 region has the DNA TGTGCCAGCTCACCGAGCTCCTACGAGCAGTACTTC.

This clone was counted once. This sample includes further DNA sequences coding for the same CDR3. The chain uses TRBV5-1 and TRBJ1-1; D might be TRBD1 (5 bases). The CDR3 spans 14 residues. Germline-derived CDR1 and CDR2 are SGHRS and YFSETQ. The V and J ends lost 0 bases and 3 bases respectively, with 9 bases between them. Here the CDR3 DNA reads TGCGCCAGCAGCTTGGCCGGAGGGGACACTGAAGCTTTCTTT. Its translation: CASSLAGGDTEAFF.

In its sample, this clone was seen a few times. This chain links TRBV19 with TRBJ1-2, with 7 bases that match TRBD1. With V trimmed by 6 bases and J by 0 bases, 4 bases remained unmatched. This CDR3 is 14 amino acids long. CDR1 is LNHDA, CDR2 SQIVND, per germline (reference sequence). CDR3 in DNA: TGTGCCAGTAGCGAAGGGACAGCTAACTATGGCTACACCTTC. This gives the protein CASSEGTANYGYTF.

The chain uses TRBV27 and TRBJ2-5; 11 bases are a match to TRBD2. With the DNA end fitting TRBJ2-7 better, the J assignment may be wrong. The CDR3 covers 16 residues. The germline gives CDR1 MNHEY, CDR2 SMNVEV (reference sequence). CDR3 sequence reads: CASSLRGLADSYEQYF. As DNA, the CDR3 is TGTGCCAGCAGTTTAAGGGGACTAGCGGATTCCTACGAGCAGTACTTC.

The rearrangement joins TRBV6-1 to TRBJ2-7; D is uncertain. Trimming removed 1 base from V and 4 bases from J, with 14 bases in between. This CDR3 is 15 amino acids long. Germline CDR1 MNHNS, CDR2 SASEGT. The CDR3 DNA reads as TGTGCCAGCAGTGAAGTTTCCTTTTTGAGTTACGAGCAGTACTTC. Its protein product is CASSEVSFLSYEQYF.

This clone was seen only a few times. The chain links TRBV28 to TRBJ2-1, with a tentative D call TRBD2 (5 bases). Looked up from germline, CDR1 is MDHEN and CDR2 is SYDVKM. CDR3 length: 13 residues. The V gene lost 2 bases and the J gene lost 6 bases, with 8 bases spanning the gap. CDR3: CASSLPLANEQFF. Here the CDR3 DNA reads TGTGCCAGCAGTTTACCGCTAGCCAATGAGCAGTTCTTC.

This clone has a handful of counts. The J gene is TRBJ2-2, the V gene TRBV6-6, with D perhaps TRBD1 (5 bases). There are 12 residues in the CDR3. Germline lookup yields CDR1 MNHNY and CDR2 SVGAGI (reference sequence). V was clipped by 4 bases and J by 8 bases, with 8 bases between them. CDR3 coding DNA: TGTGCCAGCAGTTTGGCAGGGGGGGAGCTGTTTTTT. This gives the protein CASSLAGGELFF.

This clone was observed a handful of times. This chain connects TRBV4-1 to TRBJ1-4; D is uncertain. V lost 1 base, J lost 8 bases, and 8 bases lay in between. The CDR3 loop spans 13 amino acids. The germline V gene encodes CDR1 MGHRA and CDR2 YSYEKL. The CDR3, as DNA: TGCGCCAGCAGCCAAGTACAGAACGAAAAACTGTTTTTT. Translation: CASSQVQNEKLFF.

The V call is TRBV28, the J call TRBJ2-7; 11 bases match TRBD1. The CDR3 covers 15 residues. Per germline, CDR1 MDHEN and CDR2 SYDVKM. V lost 6 bases to trimming and J lost 3 bases; unmatched junction nucleotides: 7. CDR3: CASRPGTGGHYEQYF. CDR3 coding DNA: TGTGCCAGCAGGCCCGGGACAGGGGGACACTACGAGCAGTACTTC.

CDR3 DNA sequence: TGTGCCAGTAGTTCGCCCAGGGGAGTATCCTACAATGAGCAGTTCTTC. Translated, it gives CASSSPRGVSYNEQFF. This chain connects TRBV19 to TRBJ2-1; D may be TRBD1 (6 bases). The CDR3 sequence is 16 residues long. Trimming stripped 5 bases from V and 1 base from J, with 15 bases between. Germline CDR1 is LNHDA and CDR2 is SQIVND (reference sequence). The whole variable domain, remainder taken from reference TRBV19 and TRBJ2-1, is DGGITQSPKYLFRKEGQNVTLSCEQNLNHDAMYWYRQDPGQGLRLIYYSQIVNDFQKGDIAEGYSVSREKKESFPLTVTSAQKNPTAFYLCASSSPRGVSYNEQFFGPGTRLTVL.

This clone was seen a handful of times. The rearrangement links TRBV5-4 to TRBJ2-3; 12 bases fit TRBD2. Trimming at V came to 0 bases and at J to 5 bases, leaving 4 bases not matched to a gene. This CDR3 has 16 amino acids. CDR1 is SGHNT, CDR2 YYREEE, per germline (reference sequence). This chain's CDR3 is CASSLGLAGGQDTQYF. CDR3 bases: TGTGCCAGCAGCTTGGGCCTAGCGGGGGGGCAAGATACGCAGTATTTT.

This clone was seen only once. The rearrangement links TRBV27 to TRBJ2-1, with 8 bases lining up with TRBD1. J was trimmed by 9 bases and V by 3 bases; bases with no gene match: 10. Germline-derived CDR1 and CDR2 are MNHEY and SMNVEV (reference sequence). This CDR3 is built from 15 residues. The CDR3 is CASSFLGQGGREQFF. As DNA, the CDR3 is TGTGCCAGCAGTTTCTTAGGACAGGGTGGCCGTGAGCAGTTCTTC.

This clone was seen only a few times. The chain recombines TRBV19 with TRBJ2-1; D perhaps matches TRBD2 (6 bases). Germline V gives CDR1 LNHDA, CDR2 SQIVND (reference sequence). The CDR3 contains 19 residues. Trimming removed 4 bases at V and 0 bases at J, with 22 bases between. As DNA, the CDR3 is TGTGCCAGTAGTAGTGGTGGTAGCGGCGACCCGAGCTCCTACAATGAGCAGTTCTTC. It codes for CASSSGGSGDPSSYNEQFF.

The V call is TRBV27, the J call TRBJ1-3, with a weak D call TRBD1 (6 bases). This CDR3 is 16 amino acids long. The V gene's germline CDR1 is MNHEY and CDR2 SMNVEV (reference sequence). V gave up 2 bases and J gave up 0 bases, with 11 bases separating them. The CDR3 coding sequence is TGTGCCAGCAGTTTAGGGACACCGAACTCTGGAAACACCATATATTTT. This translates into CASSLGTPNSGNTIYF.

This clone was seen only a few times. The chain is built from TRBV11-3 and TRBJ2-7, with 8 bases lining up with TRBD1. Germline CDR1 SGHNT, CDR2 YENEEA. This CDR3 region has 16 residues. Trimming cost V 5 bases and J 5 bases; bases outside gene matches: 14. Written as DNA, the CDR3 is TGTGCCAGCAGCCTACCCCGGGACAGGTGGCGGGACGAGCAGTACTTC. As protein: CASSLPRDRWRDEQYF.

This chain uses TRBV27 with TRBJ1-5, with 7 positions matching TRBD1. The CDR3 loop spans 15 amino acids. Unmatched junction bases numbered 8, after V lost 6 bases and J lost 3 bases. Germline CDR1 reads MNHEY; CDR2 reads SMNVEV (reference sequence). The CDR3 coding sequence is TGTGCCAGCAGCCTCCAGGGGGGTAACAATCAGCCCCAGCATTTT. It codes for CASSLQGGNNQPQHF.

The chain combines TRBV29-1 with TRBJ1-1; the D gene is possibly TRBD1 (5 bases). Per germline, CDR1 SQVTM and CDR2 ANQGSEA. V was cut by 5 bases and J by 3 bases, with 10 bases left in between. The CDR3 totals 12 residues. The chain's CDR3 is CSVFLGDTEAFF. For the CDR3, the DNA is TGCAGCGTTTTTTTAGGGGACACTGAAGCTTTCTTT.

The rearrangement joins TRBV9 to TRBJ2-5; D unresolved. This CDR3 spans 13 amino acids. Between the trimmed V and J ends, which lost 4 bases and 5 bases, there was a span of 12 bases. Germline V gives CDR1 SGDLS, CDR2 YYNGEE. CDR3 DNA: TGTGCCAGCAGCCCCCCTAGTCAGGAGACCCAGTACTTC. Translated: CASSPPSQETQYF.

This clone was seen a few times. The V call is TRBV6-1, the J call TRBJ2-6; D might be TRBD2 (6 bases). V shed 8 bases and J shed 1 base, with 9 bases lying between them. The germline V gene has CDR1 MNHNS and CDR2 SASEGT. The CDR3 covers 14 residues. In DNA form, the CDR3 reads TGTGCCAGCTCGGCGGGATCTGGGGCCAACGTCCTGACTTTC. As protein: CASSAGSGANVLTF.

In this sample, this clone turned up once. This sequence joins TRBV5-1 and TRBJ2-5, with TRBD2 matching 14 bases. This CDR3 has 15 residues. The germline V gene has CDR1 SGHRS and CDR2 YFSETQ. V dropped 4 bases and J dropped 4; count of bases not matched to a gene: 3. DNA of the CDR3: TGCGCCAGCAGCCTTGGACTAGCGGGGGGAGAGACCCAGTACTTC. The encoded protein is CASSLGLAGGETQYF.

The V gene is TRBV27, the J gene TRBJ2-1, with unresolved D. Germline assignment: CDR1 MNHEY and CDR2 SMNVEV (reference sequence). This CDR3 has 11 amino acids. V was pared by 2 bases and J by 6 bases, with 2 bases between. The CDR3 loop reads CASSLRNEQFF. The CDR3 bases are TGTGCCAGCAGTTTACGCAATGAGCAGTTCTTC.

This rearrangement joins TRBV5-4 to TRBJ2-4, with TRBD1 matching over 10 bases. The germline V gene has CDR1 SGHNT and CDR2 YYREEE (reference sequence). With V trimmed by 0 bases and J by 0 bases, 3 bases remained unmatched. The CDR3 extends over 17 amino acids. CDR3 in amino acids: CASSLGGQGLAKNIQYF. In DNA, the CDR3 is TGTGCCAGCAGCTTGGGGGGACAGGGGTTAGCCAAAAACATTCAGTACTTC.

This clone showed up just once. The chain links TRBV6-1 to TRBJ1-3; 7 bases fit TRBD1. Unmatched junction bases numbered 7, after V lost 3 bases and J lost 2 bases. The CDR3 runs 16 residues. CDR1 and CDR2 from the germline V gene are MNHNS and SASEGT. CDR3 nucleotide sequence: TGTGCCAGCAGTGATCTACAGGGGCGGACTGGAAACACCATATATTTT. Its translation is CASSDLQGRTGNTIYF.